A single sample gave rise to the 32 T cell receptor beta chains below, sequenced in a study of blood T cells in healthy people across ages. Alongside a J-beta primer mix, a sample-barcoded 5' primer served in a second PCR lasting roughly 7 to 12 cycles. Each CDR3 protein gets one entry after TCRdb re-called the 5' RACE reads with MiXCR. The table records about 1 million distinct CDR3 sequences, over 35% of them present only once. Specimen: blood. The receptors were sampled from a woman aged 60-75 years in good health.

The rearrangement joins TRBV3-1 to TRBJ1-6; D not resolved. The CDR3 length is 14 residues. V was cut by 3 bases and J by 10 bases, with 13 bases left in between. Germline CDR1 reads LGHDT; CDR2 reads YNNKEL (reference sequence). The CDR3 reads CASSQIGDYSPLHF. The DNA of the CDR3 is TGTGCCAGCAGCCAGATAGGTGACTACTCACCCCTCCACTTT.

The chain recombines TRBV15 with TRBJ1-2, with unresolved D. CDR3 length: 14 amino acids. Germline CDR1 is LNHNV and CDR2 is YYDKDF (reference sequence). Between the trimmed V and J ends, which lost 0 bases and 8 bases, there was a span of 13 bases. CDR3 nucleotides: TGTGCCACCAGCAGAGAGCCCTCAATAGGCGGCTACACCTTC. Encoded protein: CATSREPSIGGYTF. The variable domain in full, with the rest retrieved from reference TRBV15 and TRBJ1-2, is DAMVIQNPRYQVTQFGKPVTLSCSQTLNHNVMYWYQQKSSQAPKLLFHYYDKDFNNEADTPDNFQSRRPNTSFCFLDIRSPGLGDTAMYLCATSREPSIGGYTFGSGTRLTVV.

On this clonotype: A read error may be the cause here, since a much bigger clone is one base away. The CDR3 spells CASSLGGYYGHTF. CDR3 DNA: TGTGCCAGCAGCTTGGGGGGGTATTATGGCCACACCTTC. V gene TRBV7-3 combines with J gene TRBJ1-2; D is perhaps TRBD1 (5 bases). Germline values: CDR1 SGHTA, CDR2 FQGTGA. There are 13 residues in the CDR3.

The rearrangement links TRBV5-1 to TRBJ2-4, with 11 bases aligning to TRBD2. Germline loops: CDR1 SGHRS, CDR2 YFSETQ. The CDR3 runs to 16 residues. J lost 0 bases, V lost 4 bases, and 3 bases had no gene match. The CDR3 reads CASSGGLAGAKNIQYF. The CDR3 DNA reads as TGCGCCAGCAGCGGAGGACTAGCGGGAGCCAAAAACATTCAGTACTTC.

The sample holds a few counts of this clonotype. V usage is TRBV13 and J usage is TRBJ2-7, with 12 positions matching TRBD2. Germline V gene sequence: CDR1 PRHDT, CDR2 FYEKMQ (reference sequence). The CDR3 consists of 17 residues. V shed 2 bases, J shed 2 bases, and the junction held 7 bases outside the gene matches. CDR3 loop: CASSLIGGLAGTYEQYF. For the CDR3, the DNA is TGTGCCAGCAGCTTAATAGGTGGACTAGCGGGAACCTACGAGCAGTACTTC.

This clonotype was seen a few times. This chain joins TRBV7-2 and TRBJ2-1; 12 bases fit TRBD2. CDR3 size: 16 residues. Germline CDR1 reads SGHTA; CDR2 reads FQGNSA. V was clipped by 3 bases and J by 4 bases; unmatched bases: 4. CDR3 protein: CASSFRGLAGYNEQFF. The CDR3, as DNA: TGTGCCAGCAGCTTCAGAGGACTAGCGGGGTACAATGAGCAGTTCTTC.

On this clonotype itself: One end of the junction varies from germline; a read error may be responsible. V gene TRBV12-3 or TRBV12-4 combines with J gene TRBJ2-3; possibly TRBD2 for D (5 bases). This CDR3 contains 15 residues. The CDR3, as DNA: TGTGCCAGCAGTCGGACCAGCGGAAACACAGATGCGCAGTATTTT. It encodes CASSRTSGNTDAQYF.

In this sample, this clonotype turned up many times. This sequence joins TRBV9 and TRBJ2-7; TRBD2 agrees at 10 bases. Germline values: CDR1 SGDLS, CDR2 YYNGEE. Trimming removed 3 bases from V and 7 bases from J; junction bases left unmatched: 7. CDR3 size: 14 residues. The CDR3 DNA reads as TGTGCCAGCAGCGCGGCTAGCGGGAGTGTGGAGCAGTACTTC. It translates to CASSAASGSVEQYF.

This clonotype was seen just once. The chain is built from TRBV20-1 and TRBJ2-5; D possibly corresponds to TRBD2 (6 bases). V was trimmed by 6 bases and J by 5 bases, leaving 22 bases between them. Germline loops: CDR1 DFQATT, CDR2 SNEGSKA (reference sequence). The CDR3 length is 15 residues. CDR3 protein: CSAEGLTGEEETQYF. The CDR3, as DNA: TGCAGTGCGGAAGGACTAACGGGAGAGGAGGAGACCCAGTACTTC.

The chain carries TRBV20-1 and TRBJ2-1; TRBD1 or TRBD2 may be the D gene (5 bases each). This CDR3 is 16 amino acids long. The V end lost 8 bases, the J end lost 6 bases, and 26 bases lay between the germline ends. Germline V gene data show CDR1 as DFQATT and CDR2 as SNEGSKA (reference sequence). CDR3 sequence: CSRFRTVGDGTNEQFF. The CDR3, as DNA: TGCAGTCGCTTCCGCACCGTGGGAGATGGGACCAATGAGCAGTTCTTC.

Concerning this clonotype itself: A read error may account for a junction end that differs from germline. The rearrangement uses TRBV20-1 and TRBJ2-7, with TRBD2 matching 8 bases. Germline CDR1 and CDR2: DFQATT and SNEGSKA (reference sequence). This CDR3 contains 14 residues. The CDR3 is CSARSRGGAYEQYF. Here the CDR3 DNA reads TGCAGTGCTAGATCCCGGGGGGGTGCCTATGAGCAGTACTTC.

Only a few counts were recorded for this clonotype. This chain links TRBV12-3 or TRBV12-4 with TRBJ2-4; 11 nucleotides align to TRBD1. After removal of 0 bases from V and 0 bases from J, the junction contained 16 bases not matched to a gene. There are 22 residues in the CDR3. The CDR3 here is CASSLAFRFGQGARVAKNIQYF. The CDR3 DNA reads as TGTGCCAGCAGTTTAGCGTTTCGTTTCGGACAGGGGGCGCGGGTAGCCAAAAACATTCAGTACTTC.

This clonotype was seen a handful of times. The chain employs TRBV7-8 and TRBJ2-1, with D perhaps given as TRBD1 or TRBD2 (5 bases each). V lost 5 bases, J lost 4 bases, and 9 bases lay in between. The CDR3 is made up of 13 amino acids. Germline loops: CDR1 SGHVS, CDR2 FQNEAQ. The CDR3: CASSPGRYNEQFF. CDR3 bases: TGTGCCAGCAGCCCGGGGCGTTACAATGAGCAGTTCTTC.

Only one count was recorded for this clonotype. This CDR3 reads CASSLSQGPASPGELFF. As DNA, the CDR3 is TGTGCCAGCAGTTTAAGTCAGGGACCGGCTAGCCCCGGGGAGCTGTTTTTT. The chain is built from TRBV12-3 or TRBV12-4 and TRBJ2-2, with D perhaps given as TRBD1 or TRBD2 (5 bases each). With 2 bases removed from V and 6 bases from J, the gap between germline ends came to 19 bases. The CDR3 spans 17 residues.

This CDR3 reads CASSNDRNYNEQFF. CDR3 nucleotides: TGTGCCAGCAGCAACGACAGAAATTACAATGAGCAGTTCTTC. J is TRBJ2-1 and V is TRBV6-5; weak D call: TRBD1 (5 bases). V lost 6 bases to trimming and J lost 4 bases, with 13 bases between them. The CDR3 is 14 residues long. The germline V gene encodes CDR1 MNHEY and CDR2 SVGAGI.

The rearrangement joins TRBV6-1 to TRBJ2-1, with unresolved D. The CDR3 runs to 13 residues. V dropped 6 bases and J dropped 6 bases, with 12 bases sitting between them. In germline, CDR1 is MNHNS, CDR2 SASEGT. CDR3 in DNA: TGTGCCAGCAGGACCCCCTATTCCAATGAGCAGTTCTTC. This codes for CASRTPYSNEQFF.

This clonotype was observed a handful of times. The V call is TRBV28, the J call TRBJ2-7; D may be TRBD2 (5 bases). Trimming cost V 6 bases and J 4 bases, with 19 bases left between them. The CDR3 has 15 amino acids. Per germline, CDR1 MDHEN and CDR2 SYDVKM. CDR3 amino acids: CASRVEGTALYEQYF. The CDR3 DNA is TGTGCCAGCAGAGTTGAGGGCACAGCGCTTTACGAGCAGTACTTC.

This chain links TRBV11-3 with TRBJ2-1; perhaps TRBD1 as D (8 bases). Between the trimmed V and J ends, which lost 5 bases and 3 bases, there was a span of 14 bases. This CDR3 has 15 amino acids. Germline V gene sequence: CDR1 SGHNT, CDR2 YENEEA. This CDR3 reads CASSPGGQDYNEQFF. CDR3 coding DNA: TGTGCCAGCAGCCCGGGGGGACAGGACTACAATGAGCAGTTCTTC. The complete variable domain, with remaining parts taken from reference TRBV11-3 and TRBJ2-1, reads EAGVVQSPRYKIIEKKQPVAFWCNPISGHNTLYWYLQNLGQGPELLIRYENEEAVDDSQLPKDRFSAERLKGVDSTLKIQPAELGDSAVYLCASSPGGQDYNEQFFGPGTRLTVL.

This clonotype was counted between two and nine times. The chain has TRBV27 and TRBJ2-7; 7 bases are a match to TRBD2. Trimming removed 3 bases from V and 0 bases from J; junction bases left unmatched: 23. From germline, CDR1 is MNHEY and CDR2 SMNVEV (reference sequence). The CDR3 extends over 21 amino acids. This CDR3 is CASSFSPWSAGPQRGSYEQYF. The CDR3, as DNA: TGTGCCAGCAGTTTTAGTCCGTGGTCGGCGGGGCCACAGCGGGGCTCCTACGAGCAGTACTTC.

The sample holds a few counts of this clonotype. The chain employs TRBV7-3 and TRBJ2-3, with no clear D. The germline V gene has CDR1 SGHTA and CDR2 FQGTGA. Trimming left V 0 bases short and J 6 bases short, with 10 bases between. This CDR3 is 14 amino acids long. CDR3 region: CASSLTKHGDTQYF. The CDR3 DNA reads TGTGCCAGCAGCTTAACGAAGCATGGGGATACGCAGTATTTT.

This clonotype was seen more than once but under ten times. This chain uses TRBV11-2 with TRBJ2-7; 8 nucleotides agree with TRBD2. Losses at the gene ends were 7 bases for V and 4 bases for J; bases not matched to a gene: 12. The V gene's germline CDR1 is SGHAT and CDR2 FQNNGV. The CDR3 is 15 amino acids. CDR3 sequence (DNA): TGTGCCAGCACCGGGGGGGGACTTCACCCTTACGAGCAGTACTTC. Its translation is CASTGGGLHPYEQYF.

V usage is TRBV3-1 and J usage is TRBJ2-4; unclear D gene. The closer fit of TRBJ2-7 to the DNA end suggests the J call may be wrong. CDR1 and CDR2 from the germline V gene are LGHDT and YNNKEL (reference sequence). This CDR3 contains 16 residues. The DNA of the CDR3 is TGTGCCAGCAGCCACCTGTCGACACCTTCCTCCTACGAGCAGTACTTC. This codes for CASSHLSTPSSYEQYF.

In its sample, this clonotype was seen a few times. V gene TRBV6-5 combines with J gene TRBJ2-1; the match to TRBD2 covers 9 bases. Trimming took 10 bases from V and 6 from J; bases not matched to a gene: 10. The length of the CDR3 is 14 residues. CDR1 and CDR2 (germline): MNHEY, SVGAGI. CDR3 amino acids: CANPSGIGGNEQFF. CDR3 bases: TGTGCCAACCCTAGCGGGATTGGAGGCAATGAGCAGTTCTTC.

The chain joins TRBV7-6 to TRBJ2-6; 7 bases are shared with TRBD2. This CDR3 region has 20 residues. V trimming: 2 bases; J trimming: 0 bases; junction bases outside the gene matches: 13. Per germline, CDR1 SGHVS and CDR2 FNYEAQ. Written as DNA, the CDR3 is TGTGCCAGCAGCTTAAACTTTAGGGGCGGGAGCCCCTCTGGGGCCAACGTCCTGACTTTC. As protein: CASSLNFRGGSPSGANVLTF. The whole variable domain, filled in from reference TRBV7-6 and TRBJ2-6, reads GAGVSQSPRYKVTKRGQDVALRCDPISGHVSLYWYRQALGQGPEFLTYFNYEAQQDKSGLPNDRFSAERPEGSISTLTIQRTEQRDSAMYRCASSLNFRGGSPSGANVLTFGAGSRLTVL.

This clonotype occurred a few times. The V gene is TRBV10-3, the J gene TRBJ2-7, with 7 nucleotides matching TRBD1. CDR1 is ENHRY and CDR2 is SYGVKD in the germline V gene. This CDR3 comprises 13 residues. The J segment lost 2 bases and the V segment lost 7 bases, leaving 5 bases of the junction unmatched. CDR3 sequence (DNA): TGTGCCATCAACACAGGGGCCGCCTACGAGCAGTACTTC. Residues: CAINTGAAYEQYF.

This CDR3 is CSDSYGYTF. The CDR3 nucleotides read TGCAGCGATAGCTATGGCTACACCTTC. This chain connects TRBV29-1 to TRBJ1-2; D ambiguous. The V end was cut by 7 bases, the J end by 4 bases, with 4 bases between. The germline V gene has CDR1 SQVTM and CDR2 ANQGSEA. This CDR3 has 9 amino acids. The entire variable domain, with the rest obtained from reference TRBV29-1 and TRBJ1-2, is as follows: SAVISQKPSRDICQRGTSLTIQCQVDSQVTMMFWYRQQPGQSLTLIATANQGSEATYESGFVIDKFPISRPNLTFSTLTVSNMSPEDSSIYLCSDSYGYTFGSGTRLTVV.

This clonotype was counted only a few times. This chain uses TRBV29-1 with TRBJ2-7, with 10 bases matching TRBD1. CDR1 SQVTM and CDR2 ANQGSEA come from the germline V gene. J was trimmed by 6 bases and V by 6 bases; bases with no gene match: 5. This CDR3 is built from 12 residues. The CDR3 DNA is TGCAGCGTGTCGGGACAGGGGACCGAGCAGTACTTC. Translation: CSVSGQGTEQYF.

This rearrangement joins TRBV27 to TRBJ1-2, with D possibly TRBD1 on 5 matching bases. Germline lookup yields CDR1 MNHEY and CDR2 SMNVEV (reference sequence). V was pared by 2 bases and J by 4 bases, with 14 bases between. CDR3 length: 15 residues. CDR3 bases: TGTGCCAGCAGTTTAAGGTTGGGGGGTTTCTATGGCTACACCTTC. Amino acid sequence: CASSLRLGGFYGYTF.

This clonotype has a handful of counts. This CDR3 is CASSFAQATYEQYF. CDR3 nucleotide sequence: TGCGCCAGCAGCTTTGCACAGGCCACCTACGAGCAGTACTTC. This rearrangement joins TRBV5-1 to TRBJ2-7; TRBD1 might be the D (5 bases). Trimming took off 2 bases at V and 2 bases at J, with 11 bases between the two ends. In germline, CDR1 is SGHRS, CDR2 YFSETQ. This CDR3 has 14 amino acids.

The table lists this clonotype with a count of one. A clone one base away is much larger, so this may be a read error. This chain joins TRBV29-1 and TRBJ2-5, with D possibly called TRBD1 or TRBD2 (7 bases each). The J call may be incorrect, as the DNA end agrees better with TRBJ2-7. This CDR3 is 13 amino acids long. Per the germline V gene, CDR1 is SQVTM and CDR2 is ANQGSEA. The chain's CDR3 is CSGAGQNSYEQYF. CDR3 DNA: TGCAGCGGAGCGGGACAGAACTCCTACGAGCAGTACTTC.

This rearrangement joins TRBV3-1 to TRBJ2-5, with a tentative D call TRBD2 (7 bases). The CDR3 is 17 amino acids. Trimming removed 3 bases from V and 11 bases from J, with 28 bases in between. Germline-derived CDR1 and CDR2 are LGHDT and YNNKEL (reference sequence). DNA of the CDR3: TGTGCCAGCAGCCAGGGGCTAGCGGCCACTGGGGGCAATGAGCAGTACTTC. It translates to CASSQGLAATGGNEQYF.

This clonotype was seen only a few times. J is TRBJ2-3 and V is TRBV4-2, with 9 bases aligning to TRBD2. The length of the CDR3 is 18 residues. Trimming at V came to 4 bases and at J to 4 bases, leaving 15 bases not matched to a gene. Germline lookup yields CDR1 LGHNA and CDR2 YNFKEQ. This CDR3 reads CASSPAASLAGRPDTQYF. In nucleotides, the CDR3 is TGTGCCAGCAGCCCCGCCGCCTCTCTAGCGGGGCGACCAGATACGCAGTATTTT.